These 15 T cell receptor beta chains were sequenced from one sample in a study of cytomegalovirus exposure and HLA in healthy donors. Primers included in the PCR were 60 Vbeta and 13 Jbeta primers. Profiling relied on immunoSEQ multiplex PCR, and the TCRdb table lists in-frame clones only, not all of them. The table shows some 100,000 clones, with roughly three quarters occurring only once. The sample consisted of PBMCs. The receptor source for this set is a woman aged 45 to 65 in good health and CMV-seropositive.

V is TRBV11-2 and J is TRBJ2-7; 9 bases fit TRBD1. This CDR3 has 14 amino acids. Unmatched junction bases numbered 6, after V lost 5 bases and J lost 4 bases. Germline values: CDR1 SGHAT, CDR2 FQNNGV. The CDR3, as DNA: TGTGCCAGCAGCACGGGGACAGGGAATTACGAGCAGTACTTC. It translates to CASSTGTGNYEQYF.

The V call is TRBV27, the J call TRBJ2-7, with 7 positions matching TRBD2. The CDR3 covers 15 residues. The trim removed 5 bases at V and 3 bases at J, leaving 10 bases unmatched. CDR1 and CDR2 from the germline V gene are MNHEY and SMNVEV (reference sequence). The CDR3 loop reads CASSPIGGSRYEQYF. In DNA, the CDR3 is TGTGCCAGCAGTCCCATTGGCGGGAGCCGCTACGAGCAGTACTTC.

J is TRBJ1-2 and V is TRBV7-9; no reliable D call. V was trimmed by 1 base and J by 3 bases, leaving 6 bases between them. The CDR3 runs 13 residues. Germline assignment: CDR1 SEHNR and CDR2 FQNEAQ (reference sequence). CDR3 nucleotides: TGTGCCAGCAGCTTAGGAACAGACTATGGCTACACCTTC. Protein: CASSLGTDYGYTF.

The sample holds a few counts of this clone. The gene calls are TRBV9 and TRBJ1-3, with D perhaps TRBD1 (5 bases). V lost 4 bases and J 8 bases, leaving 13 bases between the germline ends. The CDR3 spans 13 residues. The germline gives CDR1 SGDLS, CDR2 YYNGEE. CDR3 amino acids: CASSSRVLDTIYF. The CDR3 bases are TGTGCCAGCAGCAGCAGGGTATTGGACACCATATATTTT.

The chain links TRBV2 to TRBJ1-3, with a possible D match to TRBD1 (5 bases). In germline, CDR1 is SNHLY, CDR2 FYNNEI. The V end was cut by 6 bases, the J end by 0 bases, with 12 bases between. CDR3 size: 15 residues. The CDR3 DNA reads as TGTGCCAGCAGGCTAGACAGCAGCTCTGGAAACACCATATATTTT. Its translation: CASRLDSSSGNTIYF.

This clone was recorded a few times. This chain uses TRBV5-4 with TRBJ1-1, with 9 nucleotides matching TRBD1. The germline V gene encodes CDR1 SGHNT and CDR2 YYREEE (reference sequence). The length of the CDR3 is 19 residues. J lost 0 bases, V lost 1 base, and 13 bases had no gene match. CDR3 nucleotides: TGTGCCAGCAGCTTGCGGAGCCGGGACAGGGCAATAGTGAACACTGAAGCTTTCTTT. Translating it yields CASSLRSRDRAIVNTEAFF. The full variable domain, rest sourced from reference TRBV5-4 and TRBJ1-1, is ETGVTQSPTHLIKTRGQQVTLRCSSQSGHNTVSWYQQALGQGPQFIFQYYREEENGRGNFPPRFSGLQFPNYSSELNVNALELDDSALYLCASSLRSRDRAIVNTEAFFGQGTRLTVV.

The table lists this clone with a count of one. This chain uses TRBV2 with TRBJ2-3, with 7 bases that match TRBD2. Trimming removed 6 bases from V and 4 bases from J; junction bases left unmatched: 7. CDR1 is SNHLY and CDR2 is FYNNEI in the germline V gene. CDR3 length: 14 residues. The CDR3 DNA reads as TGTGCCAGCAGCGAAACCCGGGGGGCAGATACGCAGTATTTT. It yields the protein CASSETRGADTQYF.

The sample holds one count of this clone. This rearrangement joins TRBV6-1 to TRBJ2-1, with 7 bases that match TRBD1. Germline V gene lookup returns CDR1 MNHNS and CDR2 SASEGT. J gave up 0 bases and V 5 bases, and 1 base lay outside the gene matches. The CDR3 loop spans 14 amino acids. In nucleotides, the CDR3 is TGTGCCAGCAGTCCAGGGGGCTCCTACAATGAGCAGTTCTTC. This translates into CASSPGGSYNEQFF.

Comment on this clone: At one boundary the junction diverges from the germline segment, which might be a read error. J is TRBJ2-1 and V is TRBV7-9; TRBD2 might be the D (7 bases). This CDR3 spans 12 amino acids. Looked up from germline, CDR1 is SEHNR and CDR2 is FQNEAQ (reference sequence). The CDR3 loop reads CSSSLGGGGQFF. The CDR3 coding sequence is TGTTCCAGCAGCTTAGGCGGGGGCGGTCAGTTCTTC.

The gene calls are TRBV7-6 and TRBJ1-2; perhaps TRBD1 as D (6 bases). V was shortened by 1 base and J by 7 bases, with 13 bases between the two germline ends. The CDR3 is 14 amino acids. Looked up from germline, CDR1 is SGHVS and CDR2 is FNYEAQ. In DNA, the CDR3 is TGTGCCAGCAGCTTAGGCGGGGGGGCTGCTGGCTACACCTTC. Translating it yields CASSLGGGAAGYTF.

V gene TRBV2 combines with J gene TRBJ2-5; 7 bases agree with TRBD2. Germline trimming cut 5 bases from V and 0 bases from J; bases unmatched to any gene: 9. The CDR3 length is 16 residues. The V gene's germline CDR1 is SNHLY and CDR2 FYNNEI. CDR3 sequence: CASSQTTGTNQETQYF. CDR3 nucleotide sequence: TGTGCCAGCAGTCAAACCACCGGGACTAACCAAGAGACCCAGTACTTC.

The chain carries TRBV6-1 and TRBJ2-7; 7 bases are a match to TRBD2. V shed 3 bases, J shed 4 bases, and the junction held 12 bases outside the gene matches. This CDR3 spans 16 amino acids. From germline, CDR1 is MNHNS and CDR2 SASEGT. The CDR3 DNA reads TGTGCCAGCAGTGACGGAGGCGGGAGCGTTAAGTACGAGCAGTACTTC. This gives the protein CASSDGGGSVKYEQYF.

This chain joins TRBV4-3 and TRBJ2-1; 7 nucleotides agree with TRBD2. The V and J ends lost 0 bases and 4 bases, in that order; junction bases with no gene match: 6. The CDR3 sequence is 16 residues long. The V gene's germline CDR1 is LGHNA and CDR2 YSLEER. CDR3 sequence (DNA): TGCGCCAGCAGCCAAGATAGGGCTAGCGGTTACAATGAGCAGTTCTTC. Translated: CASSQDRASGYNEQFF.

The chain combines TRBV7-3 with TRBJ2-5; maybe TRBD2 (5 bases). Near its end, the DNA agrees better with TRBJ2-7, so the J call may be wrong. The germline CDR1 and CDR2 sequences are SGHTA and FQGTGA. The CDR3 covers 13 residues. The CDR3 coding sequence is TGTGCCAGCAGCTTGGGAGTTAACTACGAGCAGTACTTC. As protein: CASSLGVNYEQYF.

This clone was recorded only once. The CDR3 is CASSYQGNEQFF. In DNA, the CDR3 is TGTGCCAGCAGTTACCAGGGGAATGAGCAGTTCTTC. The rearrangement joins TRBV6-5 to TRBJ2-1; tentative D call: TRBD1 (6 bases). Deletions cut 2 bases from V and 7 bases from J, with 6 bases between. Per germline, CDR1 MNHEY and CDR2 SVGAGI. The CDR3 length is 12 residues.